The source of this TCR beta chain is a study of blood T cell repertoires in COVID-19. Study summary: Italy, Spain and the United States were the sources of the convalescent and acute COVID-19 samples. Nucleic acid was either cDNA or gDNA, and it came from T cells, B-cell-depleted T cells, or PBMCs.

V trimming: 5 bases; J trimming: 5 bases; junction bases outside the gene matches: 9. Germline V gives CDR1 SGDLS, CDR2 YYNGEE. The CDR3 is 14 amino acids. Authors' methods: Cell counts per sample came from amplifying reference gene primers. Profiled with immunoSEQ multiplex PCR; TCRdb holds only in-frame clones, not every one. V, J and clone size were drawn from that table, and D and trimming were deduced from the DNA. The sample contains about 370,000 clones, almost 90% of which appear only once. The table lists this clone with a count of one. The V and J genes are TRBV9 and TRBJ2-5; 7 bases match TRBD1. The TCR sequence derives from a man aged 18 to 30 with active or convalescent COVID-19. The specimen sequenced was peripheral blood. The CDR3 is CASSGIGGGETQYF. The CDR3 nucleotides are TGTGCCAGCAGTGGAATAGGGGGCGGGGAGACCCAGTACTTC.